The rows below give T cell receptor beta chains drawn from one sample of a study of cytomegalovirus exposure and HLA in healthy donors. Repertoires were generated with immunoSEQ multiplex PCR, while TCRdb's copy carries only in-frame clones and drops some. The sample includes about 140,000 clones, 70% to 85% of them seen just once. The sample comprised PBMCs. Receptors were obtained from a man aged 40-55 years in good health and CMV-seronegative. Both conserved end residues are trimmed from each CDR3. Each record gives: J gene, V gene, clone size, CDR3 protein. A row's size may be missing; if present it is once, few, many or a size class.

j_call: TRBJ1-6; v_call: TRBV6-5; clone_size: .; cdr3_aa: ASSYSFSSPLH
j_call: TRBJ2-3; v_call: TRBV5-4; clone_size: few; cdr3_aa: ASSLRGDQSTQY
j_call: TRBJ1-4; v_call: TRBV19; clone_size: .; cdr3_aa: ASKARGEKLF
j_call: TRBJ1-5; v_call: TRBV28; clone_size: .; cdr3_aa: ASSLGESYSNQPQH
j_call: TRBJ2-1; v_call: TRBV4-3; clone_size: .; cdr3_aa: ASSQDAQGEYNEQF
j_call: TRBJ2-3; v_call: TRBV10-1; clone_size: .; cdr3_aa: ASSEGSGTDTQY
j_call: TRBJ2-2; v_call: TRBV11-3; clone_size: .; cdr3_aa: ASSPQGLNTGELF
j_call: TRBJ2-1; v_call: TRBV4-3; clone_size: few; cdr3_aa: ASSQDGRTAYNEQF
j_call: TRBJ1-5; v_call: TRBV5-4; clone_size: .; cdr3_aa: ASSGQNNQPQH
j_call: TRBJ1-3; v_call: TRBV6-6; clone_size: .; cdr3_aa: ASSPNGQGSATIY
j_call: TRBJ2-7; v_call: TRBV7-6; clone_size: .; cdr3_aa: ASSPPTGEQY
j_call: TRBJ2-3; v_call: TRBV10-1; clone_size: .; cdr3_aa: ASSEDSLVFADTQY
j_call: TRBJ2-7; v_call: TRBV28; clone_size: .; cdr3_aa: ASTSPDSIFYEQY
j_call: TRBJ1-6; v_call: TRBV7-2; clone_size: .; cdr3_aa: ASSSTGVQYSPLH
j_call: TRBJ2-1; v_call: TRBV29-1; clone_size: once; cdr3_aa: SAGRRTSGRNEQF
j_call: TRBJ2-2; v_call: TRBV30; clone_size: .; cdr3_aa: AWSGGPLSRELF
j_call: TRBJ2-3; v_call: TRBV2; clone_size: .; cdr3_aa: ALGGDTQY
j_call: TRBJ2-5; v_call: TRBV4-1; clone_size: .; cdr3_aa: ASSPTSYLLETQY
j_call: TRBJ2-5; v_call: TRBV5-8; clone_size: once; cdr3_aa: ASSLSATGTQY
j_call: TRBJ1-6; v_call: TRBV7-6; clone_size: .; cdr3_aa: ASSQTGEGSPLH
j_call: TRBJ2-7; v_call: TRBV7-9; clone_size: once; cdr3_aa: ASSSTFRLAGGEQY
j_call: TRBJ2-7; v_call: TRBV5-6; clone_size: .; cdr3_aa: ASSLQGSYEQY
j_call: .; v_call: TRBV6-5; clone_size: .; cdr3_aa: ASSYSKGQGNYEQY
j_call: TRBJ2-3; v_call: TRBV28; clone_size: .; cdr3_aa: ASSPLRLAGVTDTQY
j_call: TRBJ2-7; v_call: TRBV5-8; clone_size: .; cdr3_aa: ASSLYEQY
j_call: TRBJ2-2; v_call: TRBV30; clone_size: few; cdr3_aa: ASPITGFTGELF
j_call: TRBJ2-2; v_call: TRBV2; clone_size: .; cdr3_aa: AIKPESTFQGTTGTGELF